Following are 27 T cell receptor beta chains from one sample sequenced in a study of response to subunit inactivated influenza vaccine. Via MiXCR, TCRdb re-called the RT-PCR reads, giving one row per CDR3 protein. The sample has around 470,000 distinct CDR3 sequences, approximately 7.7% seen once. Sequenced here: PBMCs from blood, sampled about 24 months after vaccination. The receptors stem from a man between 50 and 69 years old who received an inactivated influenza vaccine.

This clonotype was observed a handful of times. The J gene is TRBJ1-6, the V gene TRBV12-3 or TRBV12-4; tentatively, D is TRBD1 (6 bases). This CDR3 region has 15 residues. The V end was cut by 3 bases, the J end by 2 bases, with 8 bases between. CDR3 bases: TGTGCCAGCAGTTTGGGGGGCCCCTATAATTCACCCCTCCACTTT. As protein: CASSLGGPYNSPLHF.

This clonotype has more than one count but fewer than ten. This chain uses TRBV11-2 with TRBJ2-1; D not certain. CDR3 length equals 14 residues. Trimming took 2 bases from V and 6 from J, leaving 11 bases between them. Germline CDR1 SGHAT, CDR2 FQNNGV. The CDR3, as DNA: TGTGCCAGCAGCTTAAGTGGGATCCGCAATGAGCAGTTCTTC. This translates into CASSLSGIRNEQFF.

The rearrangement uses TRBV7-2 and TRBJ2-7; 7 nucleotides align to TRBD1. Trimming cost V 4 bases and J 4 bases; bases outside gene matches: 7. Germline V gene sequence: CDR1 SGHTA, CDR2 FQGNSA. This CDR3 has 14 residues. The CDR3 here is CASSYDRDGYEQYF. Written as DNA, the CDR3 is TGTGCCAGCAGCTACGACAGGGACGGATACGAGCAGTACTTC.

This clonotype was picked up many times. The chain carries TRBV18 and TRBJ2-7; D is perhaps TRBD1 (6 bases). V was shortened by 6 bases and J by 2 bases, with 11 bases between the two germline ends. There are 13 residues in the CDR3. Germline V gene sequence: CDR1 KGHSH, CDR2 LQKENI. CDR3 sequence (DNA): TGTGCCAGCTCCCTGGGGGCGGCCTACGAGCAGTACTTC. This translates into CASSLGAAYEQYF.

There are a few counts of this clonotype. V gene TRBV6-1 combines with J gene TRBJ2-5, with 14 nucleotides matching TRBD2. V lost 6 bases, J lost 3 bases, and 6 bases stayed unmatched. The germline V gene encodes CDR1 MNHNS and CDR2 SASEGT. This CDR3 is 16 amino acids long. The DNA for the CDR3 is TGTGCCAGCAGAGGGACTAGCGGGGGCTCCAAAGAGACCCAGTACTTC. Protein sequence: CASRGTSGGSKETQYF.

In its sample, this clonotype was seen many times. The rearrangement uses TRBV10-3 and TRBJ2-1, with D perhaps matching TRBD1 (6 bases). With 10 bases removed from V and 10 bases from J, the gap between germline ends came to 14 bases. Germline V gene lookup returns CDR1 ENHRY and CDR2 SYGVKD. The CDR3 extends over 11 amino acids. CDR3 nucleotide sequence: TGTGCCACCAGGGACACCGCCGAGCAGTTCTTC. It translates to CATRDTAEQFF.

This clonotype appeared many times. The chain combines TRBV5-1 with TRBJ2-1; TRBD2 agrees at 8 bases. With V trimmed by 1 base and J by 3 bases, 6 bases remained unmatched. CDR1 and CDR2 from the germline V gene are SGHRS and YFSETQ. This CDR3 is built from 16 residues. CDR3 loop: CASSLNAGGNYNEQFF. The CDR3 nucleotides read TGCGCCAGCAGCTTGAATGCGGGGGGAAACTACAATGAGCAGTTCTTC.

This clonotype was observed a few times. The CDR3 is CASSLPQWLDTQYF. The CDR3 DNA reads TGTGCCAGCAGTTTACCACAGTGGCTTGATACGCAGTATTTT. This rearrangement joins TRBV27 to TRBJ2-3, with D uncertain. Trimming took 2 bases from V and 6 from J, leaving 12 bases between them. The CDR3 extends over 14 amino acids. The germline gives CDR1 MNHEY, CDR2 SMNVEV (reference sequence).

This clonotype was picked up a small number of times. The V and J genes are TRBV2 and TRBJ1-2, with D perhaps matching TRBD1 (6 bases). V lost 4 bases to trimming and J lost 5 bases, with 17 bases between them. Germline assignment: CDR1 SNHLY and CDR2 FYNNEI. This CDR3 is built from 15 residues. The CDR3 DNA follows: TGTGCCAGCAGTGTATCGGGGGGGCGAAAGTATGGCTACACCTTC. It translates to CASSVSGGRKYGYTF.

This chain's CDR3 is CASSEGRGFQETQYF. The CDR3 bases are TGCGCCAGCAGTGAGGGCAGGGGCTTCCAAGAGACCCAGTACTTC. The gene calls are TRBV5-1 and TRBJ2-5; D may be TRBD1 (6 bases). The CDR3 is made up of 15 amino acids. Germline V gene lookup returns CDR1 SGHRS and CDR2 YFSETQ. V was shortened by 5 bases and J by 1 base, with 15 bases between the two germline ends.

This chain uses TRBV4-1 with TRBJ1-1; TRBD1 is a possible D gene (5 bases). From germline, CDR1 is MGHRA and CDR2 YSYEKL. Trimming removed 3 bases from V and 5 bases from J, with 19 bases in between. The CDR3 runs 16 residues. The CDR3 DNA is TGCGCCAGCAGCCAGTTGCCGATGGGCCGGGGGACTGAAGCTTTCTTT. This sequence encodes CASSQLPMGRGTEAFF.

The CDR3 DNA sequence: TGTGCCAGTAGTATAAGGGGAGGTAGTAATGAGCAGTTCTTC. Translating gives CASSIRGGSNEQFF. This chain uses TRBV19 with TRBJ2-1, with D perhaps matching TRBD2 (6 bases). Germline V CDR1 and CDR2: LNHDA, SQIVND (reference sequence). The CDR3 totals 14 residues. Trimming cost V 2 bases and J 7 bases, with 12 bases left between them.

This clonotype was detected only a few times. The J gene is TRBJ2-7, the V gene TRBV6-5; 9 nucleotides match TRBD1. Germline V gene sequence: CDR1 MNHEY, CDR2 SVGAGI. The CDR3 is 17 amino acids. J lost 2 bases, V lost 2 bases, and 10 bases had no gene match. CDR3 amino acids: CASSYPVGQGRPYEQYF. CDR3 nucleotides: TGTGCCAGCAGTTACCCAGTAGGACAGGGGAGACCCTACGAGCAGTACTTC.

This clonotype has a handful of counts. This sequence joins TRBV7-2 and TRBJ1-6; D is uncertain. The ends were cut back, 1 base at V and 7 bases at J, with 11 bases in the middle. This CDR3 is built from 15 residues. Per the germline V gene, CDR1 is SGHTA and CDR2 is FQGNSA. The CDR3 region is CASSLDGPRNSPLHF. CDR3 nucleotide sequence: TGTGCCAGCAGCTTAGATGGACCCAGGAATTCACCCCTCCACTTT. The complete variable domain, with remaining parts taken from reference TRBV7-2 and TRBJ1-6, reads GAGVSQSPSNKVTEKGKDVELRCDPISGHTALYWYRQSLGQGLEFLIYFQGNSAPDKSGLPSDRFSAERTGGSVSTLTIQRTQQEDSAVYLCASSLDGPRNSPLHFGNGTRLTVT.

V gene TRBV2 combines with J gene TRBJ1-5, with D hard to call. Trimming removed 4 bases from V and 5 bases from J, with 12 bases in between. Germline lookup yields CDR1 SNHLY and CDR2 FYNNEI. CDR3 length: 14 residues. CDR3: CASSADVNYQPQHF. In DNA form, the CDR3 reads TGTGCCAGCAGTGCGGACGTCAACTATCAGCCCCAGCATTTT.

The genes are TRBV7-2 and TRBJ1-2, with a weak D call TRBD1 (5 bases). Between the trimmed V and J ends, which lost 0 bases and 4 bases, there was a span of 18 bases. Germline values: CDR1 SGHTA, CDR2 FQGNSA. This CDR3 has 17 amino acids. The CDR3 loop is CASSLAGFRADGYGYTF. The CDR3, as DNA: TGTGCCAGCAGCTTAGCGGGTTTCAGGGCTGATGGCTATGGCTACACCTTC.

CDR3 protein: CASSLPQGQGRNEQFF. The CDR3 bases are TGCGCCAGCAGCCTTCCCCAGGGACAGGGGCGCAATGAGCAGTTCTTC. This chain uses TRBV5-1 with TRBJ2-1; TRBD1 aligns across 10 bases. Germline CDR1 is SGHRS and CDR2 is YFSETQ. The junction had 10 bases not matched to a gene; V was cut back by 4 bases and J by 6 bases. CDR3 size: 16 residues.

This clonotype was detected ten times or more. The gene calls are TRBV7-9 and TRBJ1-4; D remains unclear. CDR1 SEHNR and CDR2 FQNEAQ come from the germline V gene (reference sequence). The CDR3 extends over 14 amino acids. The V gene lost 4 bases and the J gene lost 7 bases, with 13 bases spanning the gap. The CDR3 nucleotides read TGTGCCAGCAGCTCGGAGGGTTTAGGTGAAAAACTGTTTTTT. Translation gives CASSSEGLGEKLFF. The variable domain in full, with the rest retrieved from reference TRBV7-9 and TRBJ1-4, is DTGVSQNPRHKITKRGQNVTFRCDPISEHNRLYWYRQTLGQGPEFLTYFQNEAQLEKSRLLSDRFSAERPKGSFSTLEIQRTEQGDSAMYLCASSSEGLGEKLFFGSGTQLSVL.

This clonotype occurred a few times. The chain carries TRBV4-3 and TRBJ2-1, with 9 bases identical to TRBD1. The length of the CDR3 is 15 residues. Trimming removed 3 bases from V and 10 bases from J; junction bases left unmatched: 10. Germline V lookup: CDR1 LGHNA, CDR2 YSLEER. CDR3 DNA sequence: TGCGCCAGCAGCCAGGCCCCGGGACAGGGTAGGGAGCAGTTCTTC. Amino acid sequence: CASSQAPGQGREQFF.

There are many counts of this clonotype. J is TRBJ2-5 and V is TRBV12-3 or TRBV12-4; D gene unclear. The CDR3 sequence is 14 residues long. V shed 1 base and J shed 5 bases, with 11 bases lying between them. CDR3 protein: CASSLGVTRETQYF. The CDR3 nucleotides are TGTGCCAGCAGTTTAGGGGTGACCCGGGAGACCCAGTACTTC.

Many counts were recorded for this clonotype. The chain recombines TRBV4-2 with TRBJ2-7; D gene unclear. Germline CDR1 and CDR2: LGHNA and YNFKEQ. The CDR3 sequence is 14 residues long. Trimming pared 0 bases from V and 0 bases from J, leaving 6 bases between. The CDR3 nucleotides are TGTGCCAGCAGCCAAGACAGTATCTCCTACGAGCAGTACTTC. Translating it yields CASSQDSISYEQYF.

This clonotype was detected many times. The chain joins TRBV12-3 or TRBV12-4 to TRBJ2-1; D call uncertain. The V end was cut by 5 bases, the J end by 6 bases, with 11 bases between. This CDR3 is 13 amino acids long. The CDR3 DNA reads TGTGCCAGCAGTCCGACCCCCAGCAATGAGCAGTTCTTC. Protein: CASSPTPSNEQFF.

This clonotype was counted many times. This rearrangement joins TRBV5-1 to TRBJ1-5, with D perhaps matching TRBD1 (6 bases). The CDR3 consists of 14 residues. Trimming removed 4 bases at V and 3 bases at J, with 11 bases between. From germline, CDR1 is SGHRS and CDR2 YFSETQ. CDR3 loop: CASSPGQTNQPQHF. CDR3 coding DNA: TGCGCCAGCAGCCCAGGACAGACCAATCAGCCCCAGCATTTT. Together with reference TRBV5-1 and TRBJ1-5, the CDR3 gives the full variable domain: KAGVTQTPRYLIKTRGQQVTLSCSPISGHRSVSWYQQTPGQGLQFLFEYFSETQRNKGNFPGRFSGRQFSNSRSEMNVSTLELGDSALYLCASSPGQTNQPQHFGDGTRLSIL.

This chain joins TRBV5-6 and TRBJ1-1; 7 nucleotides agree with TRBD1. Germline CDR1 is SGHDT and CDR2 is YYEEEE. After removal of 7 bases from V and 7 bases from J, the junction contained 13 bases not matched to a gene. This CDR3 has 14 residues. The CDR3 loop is CASAQAGGNYEAFF. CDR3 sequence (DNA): TGTGCCAGCGCACAGGCAGGGGGGAACTATGAAGCTTTCTTT.

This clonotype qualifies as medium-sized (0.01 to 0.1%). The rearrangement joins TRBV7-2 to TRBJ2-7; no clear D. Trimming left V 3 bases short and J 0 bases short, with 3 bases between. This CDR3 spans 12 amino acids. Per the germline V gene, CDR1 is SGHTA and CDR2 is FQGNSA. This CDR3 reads CASSLSSYEQYF. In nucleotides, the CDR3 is TGTGCCAGCAGCTTGAGCTCCTACGAGCAGTACTTC.

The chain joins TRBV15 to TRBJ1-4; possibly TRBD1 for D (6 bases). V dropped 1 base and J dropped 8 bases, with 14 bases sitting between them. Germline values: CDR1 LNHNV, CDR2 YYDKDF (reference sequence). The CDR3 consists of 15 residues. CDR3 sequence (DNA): TGTGCCACCAGCAGAGTCAGGGGCGGAAGAGAAAAACTGTTTTTT. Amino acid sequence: CATSRVRGGREKLFF.

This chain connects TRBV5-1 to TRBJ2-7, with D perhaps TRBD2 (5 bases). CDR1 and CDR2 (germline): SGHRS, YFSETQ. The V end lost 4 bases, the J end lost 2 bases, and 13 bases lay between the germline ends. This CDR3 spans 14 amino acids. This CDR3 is CASSIGREAYEQYF. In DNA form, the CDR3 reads TGCGCCAGCAGCATCGGACGGGAAGCCTACGAGCAGTACTTC.